This is a list of T cell receptor beta chains from one sample in a study of T cells in narcolepsy. Libraries were prepared by immunoSEQ multiplex PCR; TCRdb keeps only in-frame clonotypes and omits some of them. The sample holds fewer than 40,000 clones, roughly 77% seen once. The sequenced material came from CD45RA- memory CD4+ T cells from PBMCs. These receptors originate from a human donor with narcolepsy. CDR3s include the opening cysteine and the closing phenylalanine or tryptophan. D genes are given only for firm matches. Expanded clones are given a class, and other clones once, few, many or no size at all.

>NA|few|TRBJ1-2|TRBV7-3
CASSLDPQGNGYTF
TGTGCCAGCAGCCTTGATCCACAGGGCAATGGCTACACCTTC
>TRBD1|NA|TRBJ1-1|TRBV28
CASSSTGEGTEAFF
TGTGCCAGCAGTTCAACAGGGGAGGGCACTGAAGCTTTCTTT
>TRBD1|once|TRBJ2-7|TRBV29-1
CSVVRDRGRYEQYF
TGCAGCGTCGTCCGGGACAGGGGGCGGTACGAGCAGTACTTC
>TRBD2|NA|TRBJ2-1|TRBV9
CASSPHTSGNEQFF
TGTGCCAGCAGCCCACACACTAGCGGCAATGAGCAGTTCTTC
>NA|NA|TRBJ2-1|TRBV7-6
CASSQTQSQGEQFF
TGTGCCAGCAGCCAAACACAGTCTCAGGGTGAGCAGTTCTTC
>NA|NA|TRBJ1-3|TRBV4-1
CASSQDQGLRNTIYF
TGCGCCAGCAGCCAAGACCAGGGGCTTAGGAACACCATATATTTT
>NA|NA|TRBJ1-1|TRBV19
CASSRAGAMNTEAFF
TGTGCCAGTAGTAGGGCAGGAGCGATGAACACTGAAGCTTTCTTT
>NA|NA|TRBJ1-2|TRBV5-1
CASKGDYGYTF
TGCGCCAGCAAGGGGGACTATGGCTACACCTTC
>NA|NA|TRBJ2-4|TRBV7-9
CASSPRGGRSDIQYF
TGTGCCAGCAGCCCGCGAGGGGGGAGGTCGGACATTCAGTACTTC
>NA|NA|TRBJ2-3|TRBV9
CASSVGGPGTDTQYF
TGTGCCAGCAGCGTAGGGGGGCCCGGCACAGATACGCAGTATTTT
>TRBD2|NA|TRBJ2-7|TRBV11-2
CASSPLAGPYEQYF
TGTGCCAGCAGCCCACTAGCGGGACCCTACGAGCAGTACTTC
>NA|NA|TRBJ1-5|TRBV5-3
CARSLPGRSNQPQHF
TGTGCCAGAAGCTTACCGGGGCGTAGCAATCAGCCCCAGCATTTT
>NA|NA|TRBJ2-3|TRBV30
CAWSVRRAGTDTQYF
TGTGCCTGGAGTGTTCGGCGGGCGGGCACAGATACGCAGTATTTT
>NA|few|TRBJ1-3|TRBV27
CASSPTGQGNTIYF
TGTGCCAGCAGTCCGACGGGACAAGGAAACACCATATATTTT
>NA|NA|TRBJ2-5|TRBV7-3
CASSLARGQETQYF
TGTGCCAGCAGCTTAGCGCGGGGCCAAGAGACCCAGTACTTC
>TRBD1|NA|TRBJ1-5|TRBV28
CATKQGAGSNQPQHF
TGTGCCACCAAACAGGGGGCTGGGAGCAATCAGCCCCAGCATTTT
>TRBD2|few|TRBJ2-7|TRBV6-5
CASSVGASGRFQYF
TGTGCCAGCAGCGTGGGGGCTAGCGGGAGGTTCCAGTACTTC
>NA|NA|TRBJ2-3|TRBV5-1
CASSLETGIPTDTQYF
TGCGCCAGCAGCCTCGAGACTGGAATTCCCACAGATACGCAGTATTTT
>TRBD2|NA|TRBJ2-1|TRBV11-2
CASSEGGRPGNEQFF
TGTGCCAGCTCTGAAGGCGGGAGGCCGGGCAATGAGCAGTTCTTC
>NA|few|TRBJ1-3|TRBV10-3
CAISDGSSGNTIYF
TGTGCCATCAGTGACGGGAGCTCTGGAAACACCATATATTTT
>NA|NA|TRBJ1-1|TRBV6-5
CASSLGVNTEAFF
TGTGCCAGCAGTCTGGGGGTAAACACTGAAGCTTTCTTT
>NA|NA|TRBJ1-5|TRBV28
CASSPSGRGRNQPQHF
TGTGCCAGCAGTCCCTCCGGCAGGGGACGCAATCAGCCCCAGCATTTT
>NA|once|TRBJ2-1|TRBV28
CASSFPRGSSNEQFF
TGTGCCAGCAGTTTTCCCAGGGGCTCTTCCAATGAGCAGTTCTTC
>NA|few|TRBJ1-1|TRBV9
CASSVGVLNTEAFF
TGTGCCAGCAGCGTAGGGGTCCTAAACACTGAAGCTTTCTTT
>TRBD2|NA|TRBJ2-1|TRBV5-1
CASRWTSGYNEQFF
TGCGCCAGCAGATGGACTAGCGGCTACAATGAGCAGTTCTTC
>NA|NA|TRBJ2-5|TRBV6-1
CASSETPETTQYF
TGTGCCAGCAGTGAAACTCCGGAAACGACCCAGTACTTC
>NA|NA|TRBJ1-6|TRBV9
CASSLTGNNSPLHF
TGTGCCAGCAGCTTGACCGGTAATAATTCACCCCTCCACTTT
>TRBD2|few|TRBJ2-3|TRBV6-1
CASGQPGLATDTQYF
TGTGCCAGCGGCCAACCGGGACTAGCGACAGATACGCAGTATTTT